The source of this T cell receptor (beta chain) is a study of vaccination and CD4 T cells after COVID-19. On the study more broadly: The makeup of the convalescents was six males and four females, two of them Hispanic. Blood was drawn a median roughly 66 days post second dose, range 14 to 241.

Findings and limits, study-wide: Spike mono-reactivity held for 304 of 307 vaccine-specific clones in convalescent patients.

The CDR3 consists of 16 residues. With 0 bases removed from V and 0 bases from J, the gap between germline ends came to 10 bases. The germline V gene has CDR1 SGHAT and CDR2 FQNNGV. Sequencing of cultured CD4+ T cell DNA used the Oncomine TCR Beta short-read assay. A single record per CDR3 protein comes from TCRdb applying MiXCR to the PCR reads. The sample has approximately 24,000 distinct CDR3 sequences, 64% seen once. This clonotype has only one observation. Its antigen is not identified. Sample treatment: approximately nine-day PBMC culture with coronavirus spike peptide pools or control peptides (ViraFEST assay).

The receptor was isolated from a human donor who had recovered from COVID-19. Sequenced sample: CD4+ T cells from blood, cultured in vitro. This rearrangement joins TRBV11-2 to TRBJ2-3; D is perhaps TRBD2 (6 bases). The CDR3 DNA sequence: TGTGCCAGCAGCTTAGAGTCCGGGACTAGCACAGATACGCAGTATTTT. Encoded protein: CASSLESGTSTDTQYF.